This TCR beta chain came from a study of control samples from healthy donors and cancer patients. CDR3 length equals 13 residues. Germline V gene data show CDR1 as PRHDT and CDR2 as FYEKMQ (reference sequence). V lost 5 bases, J lost 9 bases, and 11 bases lay in between. TCRdb's table, derived via immunoSEQ multiplex PCR, lists solely in-frame clones and lacks some. The sample consists of approximately 100,000 clones, over 85% of them appearing once. This receptor was identified in a human donor in good health. The donor label of this sample is uncertain. Sequencing was carried out using blood. This rearrangement joins TRBV13 to TRBJ1-6; D is perhaps TRBD1 (5 bases). The CDR3 coding sequence is TGTGCCAGCAGCGGGGAGAGGGGTTCACCCCTCCACTTT. It is translated as CASSGERGSPLHF.